The 31 T cell receptor beta chains below were found in one sample sequenced in a study of T cells after yellow fever vaccination. TCRdb processed the 5' RACE reads anew with MiXCR; each CDR3 protein has one entry. The sample records around 230,000 distinct CDR3 sequences, approximately 6.3% being singletons. The specimen comprised CD4+ T cells sorted from PBMCs, sampled on the day of the yellow fever booster vaccination. The source of these receptors is a man aged 25-45 years who received the YFV17D yellow fever vaccine.

This clonotype was seen only a few times. The genes are TRBV6-5 and TRBJ2-7, with 12 nucleotides matching TRBD2. The CDR3 length is 15 residues. J lost 3 bases, V lost 6 bases, and 6 bases had no gene match. The germline V gene has CDR1 MNHEY and CDR2 SVGAGI. The CDR3 here is CASRQTSGSFYEQYF. The CDR3 bases are TGTGCCAGCAGACAGACTAGCGGGAGTTTCTACGAGCAGTACTTC.

This clonotype was observed at least ten times. This chain links TRBV7-2 with TRBJ2-2; D could derive from TRBD1 or TRBD2 (5 bases each). Trimming removed 2 bases at V and 6 bases at J, with 13 bases between. Per the germline V gene, CDR1 is SGHTA and CDR2 is FQGNSA. The CDR3 runs 15 residues. CDR3: CASSLSVGDPGELFF. As DNA, the CDR3 is TGTGCCAGCAGCTTATCGGTCGGGGACCCCGGGGAGCTGTTTTTT.

In its sample, this clonotype was seen many times. The chain joins TRBV20-1 to TRBJ2-3; 13 nucleotides align to TRBD2. The length of the CDR3 is 15 residues. In germline, CDR1 is DFQATT, CDR2 SNEGSKA (reference sequence). V gave up 3 bases and J gave up 11 bases; unmatched junction bases: 11. The CDR3 region is CSASSPGLAGLGQYF. CDR3 bases: TGCAGTGCTAGTTCCCCGGGACTAGCGGGGCTCGGGCAGTATTTT.

This clonotype was observed a few times. This chain joins TRBV5-1 and TRBJ2-5; D is uncertain. Germline-derived CDR1 and CDR2 are SGHRS and YFSETQ. V was cut by 4 bases and J by 4 bases, with 8 bases left in between. The CDR3 totals 12 residues. The CDR3 sequence: CASSDGLETQYF. CDR3 sequence (DNA): TGCGCCAGCAGCGACGGGCTAGAGACCCAGTACTTC.

Many counts were recorded for this clonotype. The chain couples TRBV6-2 or TRBV6-3 to TRBJ2-1; weak D call: TRBD1 (6 bases). The ends were cut back, 0 bases at V and 1 base at J, with 10 bases in the middle. There are 16 residues in the CDR3. CDR1 and CDR2 (germline): MNHEY, SVGEGT. The CDR3 DNA reads as TGTGCCAGCAGTTACTCATGGCAGGGGTCCTACAATGAGCAGTTCTTC. As protein: CASSYSWQGSYNEQFF.

Many counts were recorded for this clonotype. The gene calls are TRBV7-2 and TRBJ2-7; TRBD2 matches at 8 bases. This CDR3 comprises 15 residues. V was clipped by 5 bases and J by 2 bases; unmatched bases: 8. The germline CDR1 and CDR2 sequences are SGHTA and FQGNSA. DNA for the CDR3: TGTGCCAGCAGCCTGAGCGGGAGATTAACCTACGAGCAGTACTTC. Protein sequence: CASSLSGRLTYEQYF.

This clonotype appeared many times. The V call is TRBV7-2, the J call TRBJ2-5; possibly TRBD2 for D (6 bases). Germline V gene data show CDR1 as SGHTA and CDR2 as FQGNSA. Trimming stripped 5 bases from V and 5 bases from J, with 12 bases between. The CDR3 has 13 residues. The CDR3 DNA sequence: TGTGCCAGCAGCCCCCCAGGAGGGGAGACCCAGTACTTC. This codes for CASSPPGGETQYF.

In this sample, this clonotype turned up many times. The chain uses TRBV20-1 and TRBJ1-5; D unresolved. The CDR3 has 14 amino acids. Germline CDR1 DFQATT, CDR2 SNEGSKA (reference sequence). V lost 8 bases and J 8 bases, leaving 22 bases between the germline ends. Here the CDR3 reads CSTRRGLGLEPQHF. In DNA form, the CDR3 reads TGCAGTACCAGGCGCGGCTTGGGTTTGGAGCCCCAGCATTTT.

This clonotype was found many times. The rearrangement links TRBV5-5 to TRBJ1-1; no reliable D call. Trimming stripped 2 bases from V and 1 base from J, with 9 bases between. Germline CDR1 SGHKS, CDR2 YYEKEE (reference sequence). This CDR3 spans 14 amino acids. The CDR3 sequence is CASSFPSGNTEAFF. The CDR3, as DNA: TGTGCCAGCAGCTTCCCGTCCGGGAACACTGAAGCTTTCTTT. The complete variable domain, with remaining parts taken from reference TRBV5-5 and TRBJ1-1, reads DAGVTQSPTHLIKTRGQQVTLRCSPISGHKSVSWYQQVLGQGPQFIFQYYEKEERGRGNFPDRFSARQFPNYSSELNVNALLLGDSALYLCASSFPSGNTEAFFGQGTRLTVV.

V and J are TRBV7-2 and TRBJ2-3; maybe TRBD2 (6 bases). Germline V gives CDR1 SGHTA, CDR2 FQGNSA. The V end was cut by 0 bases, the J end by 10 bases, with 26 bases between. This CDR3 spans 18 amino acids. The CDR3 DNA sequence: TGTGCCAGCAGCTTAGCGCTAACAGCGGGCGGGAACGAGGCGGCGCAGTATTTT. It specifies CASSLALTAGGNEAAQYF.

This chain joins TRBV20-1 and TRBJ2-7; D might be TRBD2 (7 bases). CDR1 and CDR2 (germline): DFQATT, SNEGSKA (reference sequence). The CDR3 has 15 amino acids. Trimming removed 5 bases from V and 2 bases from J, with 19 bases in between. CDR3 region: CSAVATGGSTYEQYF. In DNA form, the CDR3 reads TGCAGTGCTGTTGCGACGGGGGGCTCTACCTACGAGCAGTACTTC.

This clonotype was picked up a small number of times. The rearrangement uses TRBV7-2 and TRBJ2-7; 7 bases fit TRBD2. After removal of 4 bases from V and 7 bases from J, the junction contained 10 bases not matched to a gene. The CDR3 spans 14 residues. The germline CDR1 and CDR2 sequences are SGHTA and FQGNSA. The CDR3 here is CASSSSGNLREQYF. CDR3 DNA: TGTGCCAGCAGCTCTAGCGGCAACCTCCGGGAGCAGTACTTC.

The chain employs TRBV12-3 or TRBV12-4 and TRBJ2-1, with D perhaps matching TRBD1 (6 bases). Trimming pared 11 bases from V and 6 bases from J, leaving 11 bases between. The CDR3 extends over 11 amino acids. CDR3 sequence (DNA): TGTGCCTCCGGGACACTCAATGAGCAGTTCTTC. Amino acids: CASGTLNEQFF.

This clonotype was observed at least ten times. The V call is TRBV7-8, the J call TRBJ2-1; D is unresolved. The CDR3 runs to 16 residues. The V and J ends lost 2 bases and 7 bases respectively, with 18 bases between them. CDR1 SGHVS and CDR2 FQNEAQ come from the germline V gene. CDR3 region: CASSLLGPRDGNEQFF. CDR3 nucleotide sequence: TGTGCCAGCAGCTTATTAGGGCCCCGTGACGGAAATGAGCAGTTCTTC.

The J gene is TRBJ1-3, the V gene TRBV4-3; D gene ambiguous. The CDR3 totals 13 residues. Deletions cut 0 bases from V and 3 bases from J, with 3 bases between. CDR1 LGHNA and CDR2 YSLEER come from the germline V gene. In DNA, the CDR3 is TGCGCCAGCAGCCAAGAGGGTGGAAACACCATATATTTT. The encoded protein is CASSQEGGNTIYF.

Ten or more counts support this clonotype. The chain employs TRBV29-1 and TRBJ2-3; the D is unclear. Germline V gives CDR1 SQVTM, CDR2 ANQGSEA. V was clipped by 3 bases and J by 3 bases, with 7 bases between them. The CDR3 sequence is 12 residues long. The CDR3 coding sequence is TGCAGCGTTGAGCTGGGGACAGATACGCAGTATTTT. The encoded protein is CSVELGTDTQYF.

This clonotype was counted many times. The chain employs TRBV6-2 or TRBV6-3 and TRBJ2-5, with D possibly being TRBD1 or TRBD2 (5 bases each). This CDR3 spans 13 amino acids. The V and J ends lost 6 bases and 9 bases respectively, with 17 bases between them. In germline, CDR1 is MNHEY, CDR2 SVGEGT. The CDR3 DNA reads TGTGCCAGCAGCGACAGCACCATCGGGGCCCAGTACTTC. Translated, it gives CASSDSTIGAQYF.

This chain joins TRBV6-2 or TRBV6-3 and TRBJ2-7; D gene ambiguous. Germline V CDR1 and CDR2: MNHEY, SVGEGT. The CDR3 has 13 residues. V lost 7 bases and J 3 bases, leaving 13 bases between the germline ends. The CDR3, as DNA: TGTGCCAGCACTTCCGAGTTGGGCTACGAGCAGTACTTC. This sequence encodes CASTSELGYEQYF.

V and J are TRBV18 and TRBJ2-1; 11 bases are shared with TRBD2. Germline V gives CDR1 KGHSH, CDR2 LQKENI. V was pared by 3 bases and J by 0 bases, with 1 base of the junction left unmatched. The CDR3 runs 16 residues. The CDR3 nucleotides are TGTGCCAGCTCACCGACTAGCGGGATCTCCTACAATGAGCAGTTCTTC. This codes for CASSPTSGISYNEQFF.

The genes are TRBV18 and TRBJ1-4; the match to TRBD1 covers 8 bases. Germline CDR1 is KGHSH and CDR2 is LQKENI. Trimming took 5 bases from V and 6 from J; bases not matched to a gene: 8. There are 15 residues in the CDR3. The CDR3 region is CASSAQQGVDEKLFF. CDR3 DNA sequence: TGTGCCAGCTCAGCACAACAGGGGGTGGATGAAAAACTGTTTTTT.

The gene calls are TRBV20-1 and TRBJ2-4; D is ambiguous. CDR1 is DFQATT and CDR2 is SNEGSKA in the germline V gene (reference sequence). V lost 4 bases, J lost 0 bases, and 10 bases lay in between. The CDR3 consists of 14 residues. This chain's CDR3 is CSAISAIAKNIQYF. In nucleotides, the CDR3 is TGCAGTGCTATCTCCGCGATAGCCAAAAACATTCAGTACTTC.

This sequence joins TRBV7-2 and TRBJ1-1, with TRBD1 as a possible D gene (6 bases). This CDR3 spans 11 amino acids. CDR1 and CDR2 (germline): SGHTA, FQGNSA. Trimming took off 7 bases at V and 7 bases at J, with 10 bases between the two ends. CDR3 in amino acids: CASTRGIEAFF. Here the CDR3 DNA reads TGTGCCAGCACCAGGGGTATTGAAGCTTTCTTT.

This clonotype was observed a few times. This chain connects TRBV7-3 to TRBJ2-7; 10 nucleotides align to TRBD2. The CDR3 contains 15 residues. Germline V lookup: CDR1 SGHTA, CDR2 FQGTGA. The V and J ends lost 3 bases and 7 bases, in that order; junction bases with no gene match: 9. This CDR3 reads CASSLRLAGAEEQYF. The DNA of the CDR3 is TGTGCCAGCAGCTTGCGTCTAGCGGGAGCTGAAGAGCAGTACTTC. Full variable domain (missing parts from reference TRBV7-3 and TRBJ2-7): GAGVSQTPSNKVTEKGKYVELRCDPISGHTALYWYRQSLGQGPEFLIYFQGTGAADDSGLPNDRFFAVRPEGSVSTLKIQRTERGDSAVYLCASSLRLAGAEEQYFGPGTRLTVT.

The table lists this clonotype with a few counts. The J gene is TRBJ2-1, the V gene TRBV21-1; TRBD2 reflects the table's D call only, with no check against the DNA. TRBV21-1 is tagged as a pseudogene. The CDR3 extends over 19 amino acids. CDR3 residues: CATLRGDSTRLRAADEQFF. CDR3 nucleotides: TGTGCCACCCTACGGGGCGACAGCACAAGACTACGGGCGGCCGATGAGCAGTTCTTC.

The V call is TRBV24-1, the J call TRBJ2-3; D may be TRBD2 (6 bases). V was cut by 3 bases and J by 2 bases, with 17 bases left in between. The CDR3 length is 17 residues. CDR1 and CDR2 from the germline V gene are KGHDR and SFDVKD. CDR3 residues: CATSDPSDGGSTDTQYF. The DNA of the CDR3 is TGTGCCACCAGTGATCCAAGCGACGGGGGATCCACAGATACGCAGTATTTT.

In its sample, this clonotype was seen many times. The chain links TRBV12-3 or TRBV12-4 to TRBJ2-2; D is ambiguous. The CDR3 loop spans 13 amino acids. V was cut by 6 bases and J by 0 bases, with 5 bases left in between. The CDR3 sequence is CASRSPNTGELFF. CDR3 bases: TGTGCCAGCAGATCCCCGAACACCGGGGAGCTGTTTTTT.

This clonotype came up many times. The V gene is TRBV12-3 or TRBV12-4, the J gene TRBJ2-4; unclear D gene. The V gene lost 0 bases and the J gene lost 1 base, with 10 bases spanning the gap. This CDR3 has 16 residues. The CDR3 region is CASSLAHRVAKNIQYF. The DNA of the CDR3 is TGTGCCAGCAGTTTAGCGCATCGGGTTGCCAAAAACATTCAGTACTTC.

This clonotype was detected ten times or more. The chain combines TRBV6-1 with TRBJ2-3; D is perhaps TRBD2 (5 bases). V shed 6 bases and J shed 3 bases, with 13 bases lying between them. The CDR3 contains 14 residues. CDR1 MNHNS and CDR2 SASEGT come from the germline V gene. The CDR3 here is CASSPRAGTDTQYF. The CDR3 DNA follows: TGTGCCAGCAGCCCGAGGGCCGGGACAGATACGCAGTATTTT.

This clonotype was found many times. The chain carries TRBV3-1 and TRBJ1-3, with unresolved D. This CDR3 is built from 16 residues. Trimming removed 1 base from V and 0 bases from J, with 10 bases in between. Germline V CDR1 and CDR2: LGHDT, YNNKEL (reference sequence). CDR3 sequence: CASSQGSGSSGNTIYF. The CDR3 DNA reads TGTGCCAGCAGCCAAGGATCCGGAAGCTCTGGAAACACCATATATTTT.

There are many counts of this clonotype. The chain combines TRBV7-2 with TRBJ2-5; maybe TRBD1 (6 bases). CDR1 and CDR2 (germline): SGHTA, FQGNSA. This CDR3 spans 14 amino acids. V lost 5 bases and J lost 4, with 14 bases in between. CDR3 sequence (DNA): TGTGCCAGCAGCCGGACAGACACCGGAGAGACCCAGTACTTC. It yields the protein CASSRTDTGETQYF.

This clonotype was detected ten times or more. The chain couples TRBV6-4 to TRBJ2-2; D call uncertain. With 3 bases removed from V and 6 bases from J, the gap between germline ends came to 8 bases. Germline V lookup: CDR1 MRHNA, CDR2 SNTAGT. The length of the CDR3 is 13 residues. CDR3 residues: CASSEMYPGELFF. The CDR3, as DNA: TGTGCCAGCAGTGAAATGTATCCCGGGGAGCTGTTTTTT.